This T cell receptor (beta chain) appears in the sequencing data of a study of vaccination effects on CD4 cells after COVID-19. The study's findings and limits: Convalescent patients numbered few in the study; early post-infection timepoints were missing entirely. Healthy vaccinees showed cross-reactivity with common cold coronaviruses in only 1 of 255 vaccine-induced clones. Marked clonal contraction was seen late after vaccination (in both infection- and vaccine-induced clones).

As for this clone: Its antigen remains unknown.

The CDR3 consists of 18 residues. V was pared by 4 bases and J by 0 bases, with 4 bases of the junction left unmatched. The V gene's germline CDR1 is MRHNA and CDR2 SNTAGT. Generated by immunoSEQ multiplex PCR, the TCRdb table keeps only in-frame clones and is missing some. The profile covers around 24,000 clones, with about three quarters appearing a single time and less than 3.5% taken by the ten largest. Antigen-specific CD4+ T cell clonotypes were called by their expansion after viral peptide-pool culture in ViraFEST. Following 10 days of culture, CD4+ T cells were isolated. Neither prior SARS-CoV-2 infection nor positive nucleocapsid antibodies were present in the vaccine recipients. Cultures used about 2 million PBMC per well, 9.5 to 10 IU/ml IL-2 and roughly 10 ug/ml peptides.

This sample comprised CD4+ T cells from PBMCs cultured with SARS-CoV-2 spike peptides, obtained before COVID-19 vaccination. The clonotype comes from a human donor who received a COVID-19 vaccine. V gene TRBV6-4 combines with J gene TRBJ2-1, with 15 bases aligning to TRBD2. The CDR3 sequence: CASSAGTSGGSSYNEQFF. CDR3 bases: TGTGCCAGCAGTGCCGGGACTAGCGGGGGGAGCTCCTACAATGAGCAGTTCTTC.